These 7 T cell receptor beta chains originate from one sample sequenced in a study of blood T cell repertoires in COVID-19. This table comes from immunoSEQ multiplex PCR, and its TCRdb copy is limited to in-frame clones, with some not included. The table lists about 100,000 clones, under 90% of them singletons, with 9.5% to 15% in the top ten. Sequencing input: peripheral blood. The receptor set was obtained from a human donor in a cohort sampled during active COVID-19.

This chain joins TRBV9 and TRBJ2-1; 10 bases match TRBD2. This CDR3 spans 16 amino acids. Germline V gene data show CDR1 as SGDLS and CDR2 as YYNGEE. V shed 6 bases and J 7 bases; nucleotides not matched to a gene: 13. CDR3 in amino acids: CASTLGSSGSINEQFF. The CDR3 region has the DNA TGTGCCAGCACCCTAGGGTCTAGCGGGAGTATTAATGAGCAGTTCTTC.

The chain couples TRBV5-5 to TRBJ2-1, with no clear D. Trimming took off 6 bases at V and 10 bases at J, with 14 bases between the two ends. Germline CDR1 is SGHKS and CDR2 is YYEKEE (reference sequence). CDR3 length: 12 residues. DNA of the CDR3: TGTGCCAGCAACTTTTACTTACGGGAGCAGTTCTTC. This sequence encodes CASNFYLREQFF.

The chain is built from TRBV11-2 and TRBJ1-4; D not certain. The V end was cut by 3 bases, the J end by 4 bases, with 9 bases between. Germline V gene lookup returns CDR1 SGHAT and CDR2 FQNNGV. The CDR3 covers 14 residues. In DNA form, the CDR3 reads TGTGCCAGCAGCTTGCGGTTAGTTAATGAAAAACTGTTTTTT. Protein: CASSLRLVNEKLFF.

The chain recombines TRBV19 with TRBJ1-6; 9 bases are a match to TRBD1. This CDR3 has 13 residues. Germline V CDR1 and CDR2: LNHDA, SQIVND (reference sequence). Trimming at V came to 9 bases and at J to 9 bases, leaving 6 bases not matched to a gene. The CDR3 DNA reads TGTGCCAGCGCCACAGGGGGCATTTCACCCCTCCACTTT. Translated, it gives CASATGGISPLHF.

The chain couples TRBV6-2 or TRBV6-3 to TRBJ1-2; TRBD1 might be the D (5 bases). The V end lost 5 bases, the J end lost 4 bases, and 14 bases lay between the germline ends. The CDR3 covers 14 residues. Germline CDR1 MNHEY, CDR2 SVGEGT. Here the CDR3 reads CASSNWRQSYGYTF. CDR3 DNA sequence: TGTGCCAGCAGTAACTGGAGACAGTCCTATGGCTACACCTTC.

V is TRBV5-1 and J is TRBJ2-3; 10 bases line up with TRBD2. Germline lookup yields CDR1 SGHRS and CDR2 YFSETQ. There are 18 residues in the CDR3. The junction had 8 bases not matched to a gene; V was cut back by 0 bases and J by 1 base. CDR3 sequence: CASSLGASGSFGTDTQYF. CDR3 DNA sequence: TGCGCCAGCAGCTTGGGGGCTAGCGGGAGTTTCGGCACAGATACGCAGTATTTT.

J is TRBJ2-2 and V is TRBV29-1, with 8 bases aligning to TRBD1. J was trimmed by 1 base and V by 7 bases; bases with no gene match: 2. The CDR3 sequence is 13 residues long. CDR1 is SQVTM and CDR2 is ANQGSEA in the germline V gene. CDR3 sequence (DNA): TGCAGCGCCGGACAGGGGAACACCGGGGAGCTGTTTTTT. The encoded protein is CSAGQGNTGELFF.